The entry that follows covers one T cell receptor beta chain sequence. This clonotype showed up many times. The antigen this receptor binds is unknown. The input lacks base qualities; no much larger clone sits a single base away. This specimen's treatment or condition label, interpreted: in vitro stimulation with specific CMV peptide epitopes to enrich CMV-specific T cells. Sequenced using an Illumina HiSeq 1500. Clones were called with MiXCR by TCRdb after fastp trimmed the public reads at Q25, and only in-frame beta chains were retained. Here each entry gathers all rows of one CDR3 protein and keeps the most common genes and DNA. In this sample the table shows about half a million distinct CDR3 sequences, under 45% of which occur a single time. The ten largest clonotypes hold about 45% of the sample. The data are from a study of T cell repertoires in cytomegalovirus infection (dated by TCRdb to about 2019). In terms of the full investigation: The peptide stimulations were aimed at well-studied HLA-B-restricted epitopes as well as recently identified HLA-C-restricted CMV epitopes, whose presentation resists viral immunomodulation. Donor HLA type was relevant to the analysis, because carriage of CMV infection together with the matching HLA type was indicated by public TCR beta signatures. The paper's findings and limits, for the study overall: In the ex vivo response, HLA-C-restricted CMV-specific TCR beta clonotypes were dominant, and in two of eight donors the single most frequent clonotype came from this HLA-C-restricted group. Cumulative frequency of public TCR beta family members discriminated carriers of CMV infection plus the relevant HLA type in this cohort and an independent 352-donor cohort.

The sequenced sample was cultured PBMCs, obtained from culture after CMV antigen stimulation. The source is a human donor in good health (CMV status not recorded). Some clones in this sample may be carry-over from other donors' samples.

The CDR3 is CASSLAPPGGIQYF. The DNA sequence is given as TGTGCCAGCAGCTTAGCTCCGCCAGGAGGCATTCAGTACTTC. The sequence links TRBV7-2 to TRBJ2-4; TRBD2 is a weak D gene call, 5 bases matching. The CDR3 covers 14 residues, taking in both the cysteine and the phenylalanine. Only CDR3 DNA is held: 42 bases, read in frame from base 1. CDR1 SGHTA and CDR2 FQGNSA were looked up in the germline V gene. V gives up 0 bases and J gives up 9 bases, and the segment between their germline ends measures 12 bases. Here the CDR3 is joined to the reference TRBV7-2 and TRBJ2-4 genes, and the full variable domain is: GAGVSQSPSNKVTEKGKDVELRCDPISGHTALYWYRQSLGQGLEFLIYFQGNSAPDKSGLPSDRFSAERTGGSVSTLTIQRTQQEDSAVYLCASSLAPPGGIQYFGAGTRLSVL.